These 18 T cell receptor beta chains share one sample of origin, sequenced in a study of T cell repertoires in ileal Crohn's disease. The assay was immunoSEQ multiplex PCR, and TCRdb's table has in-frame clones only and misses some. The sample has approximately 13,000 clones; approximately 78% are singletons. The sequenced sample was ileal tissue. These receptor sequences come from an adult with Crohn's disease.

The chain combines TRBV7-6 with TRBJ1-4, with 7 bases matching TRBD1. Germline CDR1 is SGHVS and CDR2 is FNYEAQ. Trimming cost V 0 bases and J 8 bases; bases outside gene matches: 9. This CDR3 has 16 residues. The CDR3 DNA follows: TGTGCCAGCAGCTTAGCGCGGGGGGACAGATCCGAAAAACTGTTTTTT. It encodes CASSLARGDRSEKLFF.

This chain links TRBV7-9 with TRBJ1-4; 9 bases map to TRBD1. Germline V lookup: CDR1 SEHNR, CDR2 FQNEAQ (reference sequence). The CDR3 is 15 amino acids. J gave up 7 bases and V 4 bases, and 7 bases lay outside the gene matches. This chain's CDR3 is CASSSPGQGGEKLFF. Written as DNA, the CDR3 is TGTGCCAGCAGCTCCCCGGGACAGGGTGGTGAAAAACTGTTTTTT.

V is TRBV10-3 and J is TRBJ1-3, with D possibly being TRBD1 (5 bases). CDR3 length: 15 amino acids. Per germline, CDR1 ENHRY and CDR2 SYGVKD. Trimming removed 7 bases at V and 0 bases at J, with 13 bases between. This CDR3 is CAITDDSFSGNTIYF. The DNA of the CDR3 is TGTGCCATCACCGATGACAGTTTCTCTGGAAACACCATATATTTT.

The genes are TRBV27 and TRBJ2-7, with 13 bases identical to TRBD2. J was trimmed by 5 bases and V by 1 base; bases with no gene match: 2. The CDR3 has 15 amino acids. Looked up from germline, CDR1 is MNHEY and CDR2 is SMNVEV (reference sequence). The CDR3 sequence is CASSLWGLAGNEQYF. The CDR3 DNA follows: TGTGCCAGCAGTTTATGGGGACTAGCGGGGAACGAGCAGTACTTC.

This clone has only a few counts. This chain links TRBV7-2 with TRBJ1-1, with TRBD1 matching over 7 bases. Germline V lookup: CDR1 SGHTA, CDR2 FQGNSA. V gave up 5 bases and J gave up 0 bases; unmatched junction bases: 3. The length of the CDR3 is 14 residues. CDR3 residues: CASSRGGLNTEAFF. The CDR3 nucleotides read TGTGCCAGCAGCCGAGGGGGCCTGAACACTGAAGCTTTCTTT.

The chain is built from TRBV11-2 and TRBJ2-5; D is uncertain. Germline loops: CDR1 SGHAT, CDR2 FQNNGV. Trimming stripped 1 base from V and 2 bases from J, with 11 bases between. This CDR3 comprises 15 residues. The DNA for the CDR3 is TGTGCCAGCAGCTTAGTTTTGGCAGGTCAAGAGACCCAGTACTTC. Protein: CASSLVLAGQETQYF.

This clone occurred a few times. The chain is built from TRBV6-5 and TRBJ1-4; 7 bases agree with TRBD1. The CDR3 extends over 14 amino acids. Germline loops: CDR1 MNHEY, CDR2 SVGAGI. Unmatched junction bases numbered 5, after V lost 6 bases and J lost 4 bases. In DNA, the CDR3 is TGTGCCAGCAGGTCACAGGGGAGTAATGAAAAACTGTTTTTT. It yields the protein CASRSQGSNEKLFF.

The rearrangement joins TRBV11-2 to TRBJ1-4; D might be TRBD1 (6 bases). This CDR3 region has 14 residues. V was pared by 5 bases and J by 2 bases, with 9 bases between. Germline V lookup: CDR1 SGHAT, CDR2 FQNNGV. CDR3 residues: CASSARGTNEKLFF. The CDR3, as DNA: TGTGCCAGCAGCGCAAGGGGGACTAATGAAAAACTGTTTTTT.

The chain joins TRBV7-2 to TRBJ2-4, with D tentatively TRBD2 (5 bases). The germline CDR1 and CDR2 sequences are SGHTA and FQGNSA. V lost 1 base and J 6 bases, leaving 10 bases between the germline ends. The CDR3 loop spans 14 amino acids. CDR3: CASSLDTGRNIQYF. The CDR3 DNA reads as TGTGCCAGCAGCTTAGATACGGGGAGAAACATTCAGTACTTC. The full variable domain, its missing parts supplied by reference TRBV7-2 and TRBJ2-4, is GAGVSQSPSNKVTEKGKDVELRCDPISGHTALYWYRQSLGQGLEFLIYFQGNSAPDKSGLPSDRFSAERTGGSVSTLTIQRTQQEDSAVYLCASSLDTGRNIQYFGAGTRLSVL.

The genes are TRBV7-9 and TRBJ2-2; no definite D call. The V end was cut by 2 bases, the J end by 1 base, with 8 bases between. The germline V gene encodes CDR1 SEHNR and CDR2 FQNEAQ (reference sequence). The CDR3 runs 15 residues. For the CDR3, the DNA is TGTGCCAGCAGCTTAACACAGAAGAACACCGGGGAGCTGTTTTTT. As protein: CASSLTQKNTGELFF.

J is TRBJ2-2 and V is TRBV5-5; 9 bases align to TRBD2. Trimming at V came to 4 bases and at J to 3 bases, leaving 13 bases not matched to a gene. Germline V CDR1 and CDR2: SGHKS, YYEKEE (reference sequence). The CDR3 extends over 18 amino acids. CDR3 loop: CASSPRYLAGMDTGELFF. The CDR3 DNA sequence: TGTGCCAGCAGCCCCCGATATCTAGCGGGGATGGACACCGGGGAGCTGTTTTTT.

This clone was counted a few times. The V call is TRBV14, the J call TRBJ2-5; no firm D call. The V and J ends lost 1 base and 9 bases respectively, with 9 bases between them. This CDR3 comprises 12 residues. Germline values: CDR1 SGHDN, CDR2 FVKESK. The CDR3 sequence is CASSQAGLAQYF. The CDR3 DNA follows: TGTGCCAGCAGCCAAGCAGGCCTGGCCCAGTACTTC.

The V call is TRBV7-2, the J call TRBJ2-7, with D possibly TRBD2 on 5 matching bases. CDR3 length: 15 amino acids. Per the germline V gene, CDR1 is SGHTA and CDR2 is FQGNSA. V was pared by 5 bases and J by 1 base, with 15 bases between. For the CDR3, the DNA is TGTGCCAGCAGCAACACCCGGACGGGATCCTACGAGCAGTACTTC. Translated, it gives CASSNTRTGSYEQYF. Using reference TRBV7-2 and TRBJ2-7 for the parts outside the CDR3, the full variable domain is GAGVSQSPSNKVTEKGKDVELRCDPISGHTALYWYRQSLGQGLEFLIYFQGNSAPDKSGLPSDRFSAERTGGSVSTLTIQRTQQEDSAVYLCASSNTRTGSYEQYFGPGTRLTVT.

V is TRBV4-1 and J is TRBJ1-1, with D perhaps TRBD1 (5 bases). Germline CDR1 MGHRA, CDR2 YSYEKL. V dropped 0 bases and J dropped 6 bases, with 11 bases sitting between them. The CDR3 consists of 14 residues. The CDR3 is CASSQERGISEAFF. The CDR3 DNA sequence: TGCGCCAGCAGCCAAGAAAGGGGAATATCTGAAGCTTTCTTT.

The V gene is TRBV5-1, the J gene TRBJ2-5, with 8 bases fitting TRBD2. Germline lookup yields CDR1 SGHRS and CDR2 YFSETQ. The V gene end was trimmed by 5 bases and the J gene end by 5 bases; junction bases not matched to a gene: 8. There are 14 residues in the CDR3. DNA for the CDR3: TGCGCCAGCAGTCCCAGCGGGGGCGGGGAGACCCAGTACTTC. Protein sequence: CASSPSGGGETQYF. Based on the CDR3 plus reference TRBV5-1 and TRBJ2-5, the full variable domain is KAGVTQTPRYLIKTRGQQVTLSCSPISGHRSVSWYQQTPGQGLQFLFEYFSETQRNKGNFPGRFSGRQFSNSRSEMNVSTLELGDSALYLCASSPSGGGETQYFGPGTRLLVL.

This clone turned up a few times. The chain's CDR3 is CASSLGLATPESYEQYF. CDR3 nucleotides: TGTGCCAGCAGTTTAGGTCTAGCCACCCCCGAATCCTACGAGCAGTACTTC. The chain links TRBV28 to TRBJ2-7; tentative D call: TRBD2 (5 bases). Trimming left V 2 bases short and J 1 base short, with 18 bases between. CDR3 length equals 17 residues. Germline V gives CDR1 MDHEN, CDR2 SYDVKM. The complete variable domain, with remaining parts taken from reference TRBV28 and TRBJ2-7, reads DVKVTQSSRYLVKRTGEKVFLECVQDMDHENMFWYRQDPGLGLRLIYFSYDVKMKEKGDIPEGYSVSREKKERFSLILESASTNQTSMYLCASSLGLATPESYEQYFGPGTRLTVT.

The chain links TRBV6-5 to TRBJ1-2; 8 nucleotides agree with TRBD1. Germline V lookup: CDR1 MNHEY, CDR2 SVGAGI. V was clipped by 5 bases and J by 5 bases; unmatched bases: 4. CDR3 length equals 13 residues. This CDR3 reads CASSPDREYGYTF. For the CDR3, the DNA is TGTGCCAGCAGTCCGGACAGGGAATATGGCTACACCTTC.

This chain links TRBV4-2 with TRBJ1-5; 9 nucleotides line up with TRBD1. CDR3 length equals 14 residues. Germline CDR1 and CDR2: LGHNA and YNFKEQ. The V segment lost 4 bases and the J segment 2 bases; nucleotides outside the gene matches: 0. In DNA form, the CDR3 reads TGTGCCAGCAGCCGGGACAGGGGCAATCAGCCCCAGCATTTT. Its protein product is CASSRDRGNQPQHF.